Presented here are 26 T cell receptor beta chains from one specimen sequenced in a study of cytomegalovirus exposure and HLA in healthy donors. Profiled with immunoSEQ multiplex PCR; TCRdb holds only in-frame clones, not every one. This sample has approximately 280,000 clones, with 80% to 90% found just once. Sequencing was carried out using PBMCs. The origin of the receptors is a woman aged 18-29 years in good health and CMV-seronegative.

J is TRBJ1-2 and V is TRBV2; D is undetermined. Germline CDR1 and CDR2: SNHLY and FYNNEI. Trimming stripped 6 bases from V and 5 bases from J, with 16 bases between. The CDR3 runs to 14 residues. CDR3 sequence (DNA): TGTGCCAGCAGGGAGGGTTTAAAGCGGTATGGCTACACCTTC. Encoded protein: CASREGLKRYGYTF.

The V call is TRBV27, the J call TRBJ2-3, with 15 bases aligning to TRBD2. The germline V gene encodes CDR1 MNHEY and CDR2 SMNVEV (reference sequence). The CDR3 covers 17 residues. J lost 5 bases, V lost 4 bases, and 7 bases had no gene match. The CDR3: CASSSWTSGRAGDTQYF. The CDR3 DNA follows: TGTGCCAGCAGTTCCTGGACTAGCGGGAGGGCCGGAGATACGCAGTATTTT.

This chain uses TRBV6-5 with TRBJ2-6, with D unresolved. Germline V gene lookup returns CDR1 MNHEY and CDR2 SVGAGI. The CDR3 consists of 16 residues. Trimming left V 4 bases short and J 0 bases short, with 10 bases between. This chain's CDR3 is CASSSRLSSGANVLTF. CDR3 bases: TGTGCCAGCAGTTCCAGGCTGAGCTCTGGGGCCAACGTCCTGACTTTC.

This chain links TRBV2 with TRBJ1-4; tentative D call: TRBD1 (5 bases). The CDR3 sequence is 13 residues long. The germline V gene encodes CDR1 SNHLY and CDR2 FYNNEI. V lost 7 bases and J 7 bases, leaving 13 bases between the germline ends. CDR3 in amino acids: CASNGRVGEKLFF. The CDR3 nucleotides are TGTGCCAGCAACGGCAGGGTGGGTGAAAAACTGTTTTTT. Complete variable domain (other parts from reference TRBV2 and TRBJ1-4): EPEVTQTPSHQVTQMGQEVILRCVPISNHLYFYWYRQILGQKVEFLVSFYNNEISEKSEIFDDQFSVERPDGSNFTLKIRSTKLEDSAMYFCASNGRVGEKLFFGSGTQLSVL.

The chain recombines TRBV27 with TRBJ1-1; a possible D gene is TRBD1 (6 bases). In germline, CDR1 is MNHEY, CDR2 SMNVEV (reference sequence). The CDR3 is 15 residues long. Trimming removed 6 bases from V and 0 bases from J, with 14 bases in between. The CDR3, as DNA: TGTGCCAGCAGCCGGACAGCGACGATGAACACTGAAGCTTTCTTT. As protein: CASSRTATMNTEAFF.

V usage is TRBV5-1 and J usage is TRBJ2-7, with 7 nucleotides matching TRBD1. Germline CDR1 SGHRS, CDR2 YFSETQ. J gave up 6 bases and V 4 bases, and 13 bases lay outside the gene matches. The CDR3 is 15 residues long. The CDR3 loop reads CASSRRVDRAVEQYF. CDR3 bases: TGCGCCAGCAGCCGCCGAGTCGACAGGGCAGTCGAGCAGTACTTC.

This chain joins TRBV5-1 and TRBJ2-7; the D gene is possibly TRBD1 (6 bases). V lost 1 base, J lost 5 bases, and 13 bases lay in between. Looked up from germline, CDR1 is SGHRS and CDR2 is YFSETQ. This CDR3 is 14 amino acids long. The CDR3 reads CASSLFAGVNEQYF. CDR3 bases: TGCGCCAGCAGCTTGTTTGCAGGGGTCAACGAGCAGTACTTC.

CDR3 in DNA: TGTGCCAGCAGTAGACAGGGGGTTGAGAGGACAGATACGCAGTATTTT. It specifies CASSRQGVERTDTQYF. This sequence joins TRBV25-1 and TRBJ2-3; TRBD1 matches 9 bases. With V trimmed by 5 bases and J by 3 bases, 9 bases remained unmatched. From germline, CDR1 is MGHDK and CDR2 SYGVNS. The CDR3 spans 16 residues.

The chain couples TRBV27 to TRBJ1-4, with D uncertain. CDR3 length: 16 residues. The germline gives CDR1 MNHEY, CDR2 SMNVEV (reference sequence). V was cut by 0 bases and J by 4 bases, with 12 bases left in between. The CDR3 DNA is TGTGCCAGCAGTTTATCGAGCCGTTTCCTTAATGAAAAACTGTTTTTT. It yields the protein CASSLSSRFLNEKLFF.

The chain recombines TRBV5-1 with TRBJ2-3; TRBD1 agrees at 10 bases. Germline CDR1 SGHRS, CDR2 YFSETQ. The V segment lost 4 bases and the J segment 2 bases; nucleotides outside the gene matches: 4. CDR3 length: 15 residues. The DNA for the CDR3 is TGCGCCAGCAGCCCCGGGACAGGGGCCACAGATACGCAGTATTTT. Protein sequence: CASSPGTGATDTQYF.

Points on this clone: In the same sample, other DNA sequences code for this CDR3. V gene TRBV7-2 combines with J gene TRBJ2-1, with TRBD2 matching 8 bases. Trimming took 1 base from V and 7 from J; bases not matched to a gene: 6. The CDR3 contains 15 residues. CDR1 is SGHTA, CDR2 FQGNSA, per germline. CDR3 residues: CASSLGLAGYNEQFF. The CDR3 coding sequence is TGTGCCAGCAGCTTAGGGCTAGCGGGTTATAATGAGCAGTTCTTC.

The CDR3 nucleotides read TGTGCCAGCGCCTATCTAAGGGACTCCATGACCAATGAGCAGTTCTTC. Protein: CASAYLRDSMTNEQFF. This chain links TRBV27 with TRBJ2-1; D is possibly TRBD2 (6 bases). Germline CDR1 and CDR2: MNHEY and SMNVEV (reference sequence). This CDR3 is built from 16 residues. The ends were cut back, 8 bases at V and 6 bases at J, with 23 bases in the middle.

CDR3 sequence (DNA): TGCGCCAGCAGCTCGAGACTAGCGGGAGGGAATACAGGTTTCAATGAGCAGTTCTTC. The encoded protein is CASSSRLAGGNTGFNEQFF. The chain has TRBV5-1 and TRBJ2-1; 14 nucleotides align to TRBD2. This CDR3 has 19 residues. Germline V lookup: CDR1 SGHRS, CDR2 YFSETQ. Trimming took 3 bases from V and 6 from J; bases not matched to a gene: 14.

This sequence joins TRBV6-5 and TRBJ1-5; no clear D gene. Per germline, CDR1 MNHEY and CDR2 SVGAGI. V was cut by 5 bases and J by 6 bases, with 11 bases left in between. This CDR3 region has 13 residues. The CDR3 spells CASSTRVSQPQHF. CDR3 in DNA: TGTGCCAGCAGTACTAGGGTTTCTCAGCCCCAGCATTTT.

This clone was seen a single time. The genes are TRBV19 and TRBJ2-7; 8 nucleotides align to TRBD2. CDR3 length: 14 residues. The V gene's germline CDR1 is LNHDA and CDR2 SQIVND (reference sequence). V shed 8 bases and J 7 bases; nucleotides not matched to a gene: 13. CDR3 sequence (DNA): TGTGCCAGTCAATCCCGGGAGCGGGGGAAGGAGCAGTACTTC. This translates into CASQSRERGKEQYF.

The V call is TRBV28, the J call TRBJ2-7, with 7 bases aligning to TRBD2. Unmatched junction bases numbered 5, after V lost 3 bases and J lost 0 bases. The CDR3 contains 15 residues. CDR1 and CDR2 (germline): MDHEN, SYDVKM. CDR3 in DNA: TGTGCCAGCAGTTTCGGGGTAGCGGGCTCCTACGAGCAGTACTTC. This encodes CASSFGVAGSYEQYF.

This sequence joins TRBV7-7 and TRBJ2-2; D not resolved. The V end lost 5 bases, the J end lost 1 base, and 8 bases lay between the germline ends. From germline, CDR1 is SSHAT and CDR2 FNYEAQ (reference sequence). The CDR3 has 14 amino acids. The CDR3 protein is CASSPTVNTGELFF. DNA of the CDR3: TGTGCCAGCAGCCCTACAGTGAACACCGGGGAGCTGTTTTTT.

This chain links TRBV7-9 with TRBJ1-2; D call uncertain. Germline V gene data show CDR1 as SEHNR and CDR2 as FQNEAQ (reference sequence). Trimming shortened V by 5 bases and J by 2 bases, and 9 bases separated the two germline ends. This CDR3 region has 13 residues. CDR3 nucleotides: TGTGCCAGCAGCCAACACAAGAACTATGGCTACACCTTC. Its translation is CASSQHKNYGYTF.

This clone appeared a single time. V is TRBV30 and J is TRBJ1-1, with TRBD1 matching 7 bases. Per germline, CDR1 GTSNPN and CDR2 SVGIG (reference sequence). Trimming took 5 bases from V and 5 from J; bases not matched to a gene: 5. This CDR3 contains 12 residues. CDR3 amino acids: CAWDRDRTEAFF. The DNA for the CDR3 is TGTGCCTGGGACAGGGATAGAACTGAAGCTTTCTTT.

The gene calls are TRBV28 and TRBJ2-7, with 7 bases fitting TRBD1. V dropped 6 bases and J dropped 3; count of bases not matched to a gene: 11. The CDR3 spans 15 residues. Germline V gene data show CDR1 as MDHEN and CDR2 as SYDVKM. The CDR3 DNA reads TGTGCCAGCAGCCTCGATGACAGGGCCCACTACGAGCAGTACTTC. Residues: CASSLDDRAHYEQYF.

The chain couples TRBV5-1 to TRBJ1-1, with 7 bases aligning to TRBD1. Germline V CDR1 and CDR2: SGHRS, YFSETQ. The CDR3 covers 15 residues. The V gene end was trimmed by 3 bases and the J gene end by 0 bases; junction bases not matched to a gene: 5. The CDR3 DNA sequence: TGCGCCAGCAGCTCGACAGGGACCATGAACACTGAAGCTTTCTTT. Amino acid sequence: CASSSTGTMNTEAFF. Full variable domain (outside the CDR3, taken from reference TRBV5-1 and TRBJ1-1): KAGVTQTPRYLIKTRGQQVTLSCSPISGHRSVSWYQQTPGQGLQFLFEYFSETQRNKGNFPGRFSGRQFSNSRSEMNVSTLELGDSALYLCASSSTGTMNTEAFFGQGTRLTVV.

V is TRBV4-1 and J is TRBJ2-1, with 7 positions matching TRBD1. The CDR3 has 16 residues. V gave up 0 bases and J gave up 2 bases; unmatched junction bases: 4. Germline CDR1 is MGHRA and CDR2 is YSYEKL. Here the CDR3 reads CASSQDPQGAYNEQFF. Here the CDR3 DNA reads TGCGCCAGCAGCCAAGACCCCCAGGGGGCCTACAATGAGCAGTTCTTC.

This chain links TRBV27 with TRBJ1-1, with TRBD1 matching 8 bases. Germline CDR1 is MNHEY and CDR2 is SMNVEV (reference sequence). J lost 5 bases, V lost 6 bases, and 2 bases had no gene match. This CDR3 is built from 12 residues. The CDR3 DNA is TGTGCCAGCAGGACAGGGGCTACTGAAGCTTTCTTT. Translating it yields CASRTGATEAFF.

This clone was seen once. The chain combines TRBV13 with TRBJ2-7; 11 bases fit TRBD2. The ends lost 6 bases at V and 2 bases at J; junction bases unmatched: 3. Looked up from germline, CDR1 is PRHDT and CDR2 is FYEKMQ (reference sequence). The CDR3 loop spans 14 amino acids. The CDR3 sequence is CASRTSGSTYEQYF. CDR3 nucleotides: TGTGCCAGCAGAACTAGCGGGAGCACCTACGAGCAGTACTTC.

The rearrangement joins TRBV6-5 to TRBJ2-7; TRBD2 is a possible D gene (6 bases). This CDR3 has 15 residues. Per the germline V gene, CDR1 is MNHEY and CDR2 is SVGAGI. Trimming stripped 0 bases from V and 1 base from J, with 10 bases between. CDR3 region: CASSYSATSSYEQYF. DNA of the CDR3: TGTGCCAGCAGTTACTCGGCGACTAGTTCCTACGAGCAGTACTTC.

This clone has more than one count but fewer than ten. This chain joins TRBV28 and TRBJ1-2; a possible D gene is TRBD1 (5 bases). V was clipped by 4 bases and J by 3 bases, with 18 bases between them. From germline, CDR1 is MDHEN and CDR2 SYDVKM. This CDR3 contains 16 residues. The CDR3 reads CASSSMGRGPYYGYTF. The DNA of the CDR3 is TGTGCCAGCAGTTCCATGGGTAGGGGCCCCTACTATGGCTACACCTTC.